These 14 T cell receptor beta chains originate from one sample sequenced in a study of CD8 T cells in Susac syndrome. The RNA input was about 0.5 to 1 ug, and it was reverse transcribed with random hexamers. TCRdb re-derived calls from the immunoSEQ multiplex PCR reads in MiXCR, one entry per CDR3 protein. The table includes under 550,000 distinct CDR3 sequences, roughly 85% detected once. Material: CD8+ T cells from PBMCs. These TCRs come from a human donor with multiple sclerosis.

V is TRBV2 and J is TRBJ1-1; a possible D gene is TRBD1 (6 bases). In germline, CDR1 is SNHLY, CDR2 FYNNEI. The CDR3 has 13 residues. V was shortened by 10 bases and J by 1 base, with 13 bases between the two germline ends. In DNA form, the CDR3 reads TGTGCCAACACCGGGACAACGAACACTGAAGCTTTCTTT. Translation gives CANTGTTNTEAFF.

The CDR3 DNA is TGTGCCAGCAGTTACTCCCGGGACAGGGCCTATGAAGCTTTCTTT. Translation: CASSYSRDRAYEAFF. V gene TRBV12-3 or TRBV12-4 combines with J gene TRBJ1-1; 9 bases are a match to TRBD1. CDR3 length: 15 residues. V trimming: 4 bases; J trimming: 7 bases; junction bases outside the gene matches: 10.

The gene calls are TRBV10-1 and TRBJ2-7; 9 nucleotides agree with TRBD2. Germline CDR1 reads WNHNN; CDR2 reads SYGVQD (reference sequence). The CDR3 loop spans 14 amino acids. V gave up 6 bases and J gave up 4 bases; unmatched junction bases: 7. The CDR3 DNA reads TGCGCCAGCAGCAAGCGGGAGGAATGGTACGAGCAGTACTTC. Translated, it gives CASSKREEWYEQYF.

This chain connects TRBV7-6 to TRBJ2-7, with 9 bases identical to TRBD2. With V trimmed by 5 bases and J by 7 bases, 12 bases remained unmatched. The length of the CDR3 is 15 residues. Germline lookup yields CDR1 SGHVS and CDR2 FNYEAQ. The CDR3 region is CASSPRGAGGDEQYF. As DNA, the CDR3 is TGTGCCAGCAGCCCCCGGGGAGCGGGAGGAGATGAGCAGTACTTC.

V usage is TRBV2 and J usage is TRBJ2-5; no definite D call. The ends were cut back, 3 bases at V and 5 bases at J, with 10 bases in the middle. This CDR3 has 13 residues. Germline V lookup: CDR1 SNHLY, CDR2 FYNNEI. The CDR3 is CASSDRPRETQYF. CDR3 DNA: TGTGCCAGCAGTGATAGACCCCGGGAGACCCAGTACTTC.

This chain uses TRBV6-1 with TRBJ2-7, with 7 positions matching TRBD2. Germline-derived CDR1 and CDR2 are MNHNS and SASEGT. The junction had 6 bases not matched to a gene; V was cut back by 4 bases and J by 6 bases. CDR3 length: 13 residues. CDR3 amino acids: CASSGIWEGEQYF. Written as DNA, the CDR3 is TGTGCCAGCAGTGGGATCTGGGAGGGCGAGCAGTACTTC.

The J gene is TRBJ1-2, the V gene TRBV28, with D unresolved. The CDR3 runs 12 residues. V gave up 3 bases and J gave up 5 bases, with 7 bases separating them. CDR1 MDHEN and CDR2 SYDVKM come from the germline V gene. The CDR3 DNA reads TGTGCCAGCAGTTTCCCCTATTATGGCTACACCTTC. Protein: CASSFPYYGYTF.

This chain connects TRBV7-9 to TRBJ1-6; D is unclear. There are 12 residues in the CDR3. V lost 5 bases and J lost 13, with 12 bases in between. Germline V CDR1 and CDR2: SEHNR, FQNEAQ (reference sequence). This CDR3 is CASSPVMSPLHF. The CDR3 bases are TGTGCCAGCAGCCCGGTGATGTCTCCCCTCCACTTT. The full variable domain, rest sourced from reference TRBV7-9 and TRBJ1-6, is DTGVSQNPRHKITKRGQNVTFRCDPISEHNRLYWYRQTLGQGPEFLTYFQNEAQLEKSRLLSDRFSAERPKGSFSTLEIQRTEQGDSAMYLCASSPVMSPLHFGNGTRLTVT.

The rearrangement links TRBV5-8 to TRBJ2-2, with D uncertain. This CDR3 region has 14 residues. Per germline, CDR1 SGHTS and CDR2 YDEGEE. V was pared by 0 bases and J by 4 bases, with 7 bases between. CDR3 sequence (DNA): TGTGCCAGCAGCTTGGTTAAGTTCACCGGGGAGCTGTTTTTT. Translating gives CASSLVKFTGELFF.

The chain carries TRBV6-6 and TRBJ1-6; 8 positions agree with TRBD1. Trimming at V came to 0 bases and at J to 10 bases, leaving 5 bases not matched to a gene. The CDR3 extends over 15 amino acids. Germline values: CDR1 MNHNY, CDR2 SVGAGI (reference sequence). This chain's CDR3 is CASSYSSGGHSPLHF. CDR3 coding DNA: TGTGCCAGCAGTTACTCGTCAGGGGGCCACTCACCCCTCCACTTT.

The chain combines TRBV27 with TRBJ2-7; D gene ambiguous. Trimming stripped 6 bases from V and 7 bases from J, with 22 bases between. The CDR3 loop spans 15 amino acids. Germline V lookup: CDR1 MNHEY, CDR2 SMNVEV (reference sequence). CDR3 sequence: CASSPRPPFRWEQYF. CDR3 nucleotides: TGTGCCAGCAGCCCCAGACCCCCTTTTCGATGGGAGCAGTACTTC.

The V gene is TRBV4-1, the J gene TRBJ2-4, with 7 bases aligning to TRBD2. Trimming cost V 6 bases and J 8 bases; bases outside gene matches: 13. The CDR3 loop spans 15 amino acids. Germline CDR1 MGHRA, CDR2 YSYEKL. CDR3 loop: CASSYEGLIGDIQYF. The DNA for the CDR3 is TGCGCCAGCAGTTATGAGGGACTAATTGGGGACATTCAGTACTTC.

CDR3 residues: CASSQDEGQGHSPLHF. CDR3 bases: TGCGCCAGCAGCCAAGATGAGGGACAGGGCCATTCACCCCTCCACTTT. This chain joins TRBV4-1 and TRBJ1-6; 9 nucleotides line up with TRBD1. V lost 0 bases and J lost 8; bases outside the gene matches: 5. CDR3 length equals 16 residues. Germline V gene sequence: CDR1 MGHRA, CDR2 YSYEKL.

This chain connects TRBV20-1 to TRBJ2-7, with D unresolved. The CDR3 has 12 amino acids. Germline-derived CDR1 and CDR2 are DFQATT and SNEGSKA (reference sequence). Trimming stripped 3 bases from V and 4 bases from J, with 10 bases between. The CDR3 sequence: CSARLNDYEQYF. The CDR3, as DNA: TGCAGTGCTAGGTTGAATGATTACGAGCAGTACTTC.